These 10 T cell receptor beta chains were all obtained from the same sample, sequenced in a study of shared clonotypes between healthy human individuals. Generated by immunoSEQ multiplex PCR, the TCRdb table keeps only in-frame clones and is missing some. The table has around 700,000 clones, 55% to 75% seen once; the top ten hold less than 2%. Sample: memory CD4+ T cells sorted from blood. The subset here: CD45RA-negative fraction. Receptors were obtained from a young woman in good health.

The chain recombines TRBV9 with TRBJ2-1; TRBD2 might be the D (6 bases). This CDR3 comprises 13 residues. The germline V gene encodes CDR1 SGDLS and CDR2 YYNGEE. V dropped 0 bases and J dropped 10 bases, with 11 bases sitting between them. The CDR3 sequence: CASSVDHGGEQFF. The CDR3 DNA reads as TGTGCCAGCAGCGTAGATCACGGAGGGGAGCAGTTCTTC. The whole variable domain, remainder taken from reference TRBV9 and TRBJ2-1, is DSGVTQTPKHLITATGQRVTLRCSPRSGDLSVYWYQQSLDQGLQFLIQYYNGEERAKGNILERFSAQQFPDLHSELNLSSLELGDSALYFCASSVDHGGEQFFGPGTRLTVL.

J is TRBJ2-7 and V is TRBV5-6; the D gene could be TRBD1 or TRBD2 (6 bases each). V dropped 4 bases and J dropped 5 bases, with 16 bases sitting between them. This CDR3 is 14 amino acids long. Germline V gene sequence: CDR1 SGHDT, CDR2 YYEEEE. This chain's CDR3 is CASSTQGGGNEQYF. The CDR3 DNA reads as TGTGCCAGCAGCACACAGGGAGGTGGGAACGAGCAGTACTTC.

The chain recombines TRBV5-4 with TRBJ1-4; TRBD1 might be the D (5 bases). The V gene lost 0 bases and the J gene lost 8 bases, with 8 bases spanning the gap. The V gene's germline CDR1 is SGHNT and CDR2 YYREEE (reference sequence). The CDR3 runs to 13 residues. CDR3 sequence reads: CASSLGGREKLFF. The CDR3 nucleotides read TGTGCCAGCAGCTTGGGGGGACGCGAAAAACTGTTTTTT.

The rearrangement links TRBV28 to TRBJ1-3; 7 bases line up with TRBD1. This CDR3 spans 14 amino acids. From germline, CDR1 is MDHEN and CDR2 SYDVKM. With 11 bases clipped from V and 7 bases from J, the junction kept 14 bases outside the gene matches. The CDR3: CACHRGTVGNTIYF. The CDR3 bases are TGTGCCTGCCACCGCGGGACAGTGGGTAACACCATATATTTT. Based on the CDR3 plus reference TRBV28 and TRBJ1-3, the full variable domain is DVKVTQSSRYLVKRTGEKVFLECVQDMDHENMFWYRQDPGLGLRLIYFSYDVKMKEKGDIPEGYSVSREKKERFSLILESASTNQTSMYLCACHRGTVGNTIYFGEGSWLTVV.

The chain recombines TRBV7-3 with TRBJ2-3; unclear D gene. The V and J ends lost 3 bases and 1 base respectively, with 8 bases between them. The germline CDR1 and CDR2 sequences are SGHTA and FQGTGA. The CDR3 spans 14 residues. The CDR3 region is CASSFYQGTDTQYF. CDR3 DNA sequence: TGTGCCAGCAGCTTTTATCAGGGCACAGATACGCAGTATTTT.

This clone was observed once. The chain links TRBV27 to TRBJ2-3; D uncertain. Trimming shortened V by 4 bases and J by 5 bases, and 16 bases separated the two germline ends. This CDR3 is built from 15 residues. Germline assignment: CDR1 MNHEY and CDR2 SMNVEV (reference sequence). The CDR3 spells CASSSQGLEVDTQYF. The CDR3, as DNA: TGTGCCAGCAGTTCACAAGGGCTCGAGGTAGATACGCAGTATTTT.

This chain links TRBV7-2 with TRBJ2-5; 8 bases are shared with TRBD1. Trimming cost V 3 bases and J 5 bases; bases outside gene matches: 5. This CDR3 spans 14 amino acids. The germline CDR1 and CDR2 sequences are SGHTA and FQGNSA. The CDR3 sequence is CASSFGRGHETQYF. The CDR3 nucleotides read TGTGCCAGCAGCTTTGGCAGGGGGCATGAGACCCAGTACTTC.

The V call is TRBV19, the J call TRBJ2-5, with TRBD1 as a possible D gene (6 bases). Germline CDR1 reads LNHDA; CDR2 reads SQIVND (reference sequence). Deletions cut 5 bases from V and 3 bases from J, with 7 bases between. The CDR3 extends over 12 amino acids. The CDR3 nucleotides are TGTGCCAGTAGTCAGGGGAAAGAGACCCAGTACTTC. Translating gives CASSQGKETQYF.

The chain couples TRBV28 to TRBJ1-3, with no clear D. V was pared by 7 bases and J by 1 base, with 11 bases between. Germline CDR1 MDHEN, CDR2 SYDVKM. The CDR3 has 14 amino acids. The CDR3 protein is CASTPWGSGNTIYF. In DNA, the CDR3 is TGTGCCAGCACTCCATGGGGTTCTGGAAACACCATATATTTT.

The count of this clone is one. The V gene is TRBV9, the J gene TRBJ2-3; D may be TRBD1 or TRBD2 (5 bases each). CDR1 and CDR2 from the germline V gene are SGDLS and YYNGEE. This CDR3 is built from 14 residues. V lost 4 bases, J lost 2 bases, and 11 bases lay in between. CDR3 in DNA: TGTGCCAGCAGCCCTAGTGGGACCACAGATACGCAGTATTTT. Protein sequence: CASSPSGTTDTQYF. Together with reference TRBV9 and TRBJ2-3, the CDR3 gives the full variable domain: DSGVTQTPKHLITATGQRVTLRCSPRSGDLSVYWYQQSLDQGLQFLIQYYNGEERAKGNILERFSAQQFPDLHSELNLSSLELGDSALYFCASSPSGTTDTQYFGPGTRLTVL.